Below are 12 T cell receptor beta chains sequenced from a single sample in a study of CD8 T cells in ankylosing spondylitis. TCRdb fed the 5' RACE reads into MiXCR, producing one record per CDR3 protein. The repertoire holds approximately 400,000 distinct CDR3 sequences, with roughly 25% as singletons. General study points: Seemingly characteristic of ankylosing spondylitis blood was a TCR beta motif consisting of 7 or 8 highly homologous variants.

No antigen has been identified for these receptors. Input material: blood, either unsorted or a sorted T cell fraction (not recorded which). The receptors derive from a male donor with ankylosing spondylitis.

The CDR3 sequence is CASSKGLAGGVYEQYF. As DNA, the CDR3 is TGCGCCAGCAGCAAGGGACTAGCGGGAGGGGTGTACGAGCAGTACTTC. The chain recombines TRBV5-1 with TRBJ2-7; 16 nucleotides line up with TRBD2. The junction had 5 bases not matched to a gene; V was cut back by 4 bases and J by 4 bases. Germline values: CDR1 SGHRS, CDR2 YFSETQ. The CDR3 extends over 16 amino acids.

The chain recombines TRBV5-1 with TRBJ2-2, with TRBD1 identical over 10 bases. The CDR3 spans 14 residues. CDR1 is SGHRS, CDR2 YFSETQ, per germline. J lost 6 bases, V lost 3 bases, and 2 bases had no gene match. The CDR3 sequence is CASSSGQGSGELFF. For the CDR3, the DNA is TGCGCCAGCAGCTCGGGACAGGGGTCCGGGGAGCTGTTTTTT.

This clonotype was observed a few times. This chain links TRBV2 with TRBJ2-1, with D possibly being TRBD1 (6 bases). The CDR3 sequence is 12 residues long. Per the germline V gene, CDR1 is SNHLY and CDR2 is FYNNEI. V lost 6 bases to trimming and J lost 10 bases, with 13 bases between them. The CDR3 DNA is TGTGCCAGCAGGGGGGCTCTCCGGGAGCAGTTCTTC. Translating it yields CASRGALREQFF.

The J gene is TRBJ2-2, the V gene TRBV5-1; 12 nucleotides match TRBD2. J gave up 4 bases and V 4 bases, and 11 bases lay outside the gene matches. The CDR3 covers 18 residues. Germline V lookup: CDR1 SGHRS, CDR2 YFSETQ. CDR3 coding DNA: TGCGCCAGCAGCCGGACTAGCGGGACGCCCGGCGGCACCGGGGAGCTGTTTTTT. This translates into CASSRTSGTPGGTGELFF.

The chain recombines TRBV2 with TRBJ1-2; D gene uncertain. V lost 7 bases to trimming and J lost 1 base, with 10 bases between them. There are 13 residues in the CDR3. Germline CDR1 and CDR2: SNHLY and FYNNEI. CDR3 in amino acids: CASTATLNYGYTF. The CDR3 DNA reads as TGTGCCAGCACCGCGACACTTAACTATGGCTACACCTTC. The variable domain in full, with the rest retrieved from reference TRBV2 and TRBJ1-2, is EPEVTQTPSHQVTQMGQEVILRCVPISNHLYFYWYRQILGQKVEFLVSFYNNEISEKSEIFDDQFSVERPDGSNFTLKIRSTKLEDSAMYFCASTATLNYGYTFGSGTRLTVV.

In DNA, the CDR3 is TGTGCCAGCAGTTTAGAGCGGGACTACGAGCAGTACGTC. Its translation: CASSLERDYEQYV. The J gene is TRBJ2-7, the V gene TRBV12-3 or TRBV12-4, with 7 bases that match TRBD2. This CDR3 region has 13 residues. V lost 1 base and J lost 3; bases outside the gene matches: 0.

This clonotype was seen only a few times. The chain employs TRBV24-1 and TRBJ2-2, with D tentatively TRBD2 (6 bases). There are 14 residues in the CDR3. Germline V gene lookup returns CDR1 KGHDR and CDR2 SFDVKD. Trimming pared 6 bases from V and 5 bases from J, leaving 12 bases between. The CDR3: CATSRREGTGELFF. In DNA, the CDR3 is TGTGCCACCAGTCGGCGGGAAGGTACCGGGGAGCTGTTTTTT.

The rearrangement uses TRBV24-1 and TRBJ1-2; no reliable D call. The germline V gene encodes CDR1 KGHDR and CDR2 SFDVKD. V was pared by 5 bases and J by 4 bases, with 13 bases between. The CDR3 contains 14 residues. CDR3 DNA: TGTGCCACCAGTGGCCCACAGAACCTCTATGGCTACACCTTC. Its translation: CATSGPQNLYGYTF.

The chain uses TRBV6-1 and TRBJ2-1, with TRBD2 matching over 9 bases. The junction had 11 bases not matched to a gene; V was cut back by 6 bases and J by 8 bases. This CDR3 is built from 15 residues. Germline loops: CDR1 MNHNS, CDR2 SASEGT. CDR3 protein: CASRGRLAGNHEQFF. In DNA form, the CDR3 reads TGTGCCAGCAGGGGGCGCCTAGCGGGAAACCATGAGCAGTTCTTC.

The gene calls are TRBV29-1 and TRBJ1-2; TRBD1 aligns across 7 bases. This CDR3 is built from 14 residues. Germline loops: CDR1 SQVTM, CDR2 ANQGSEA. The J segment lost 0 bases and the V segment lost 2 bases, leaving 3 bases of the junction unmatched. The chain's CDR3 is CSVENRGANYGYTF. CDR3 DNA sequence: TGCAGCGTTGAAAACAGGGGAGCTAACTATGGCTACACCTTC.

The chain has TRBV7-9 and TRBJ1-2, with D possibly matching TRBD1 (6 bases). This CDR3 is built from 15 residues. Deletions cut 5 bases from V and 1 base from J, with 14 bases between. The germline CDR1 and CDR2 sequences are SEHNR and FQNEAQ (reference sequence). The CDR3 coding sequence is TGTGCCAGCAGCCGGGATGCAGGGGTTAACTATGGCTACACCTTC. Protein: CASSRDAGVNYGYTF.

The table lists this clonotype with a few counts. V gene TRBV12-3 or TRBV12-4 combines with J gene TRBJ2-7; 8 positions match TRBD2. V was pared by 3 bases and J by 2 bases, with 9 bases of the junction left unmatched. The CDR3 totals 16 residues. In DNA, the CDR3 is TGTGCCAGCAGTTTTTCCGGCGGGGGGTGGGCCTACGAGCAGTACTTC. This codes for CASSFSGGGWAYEQYF.